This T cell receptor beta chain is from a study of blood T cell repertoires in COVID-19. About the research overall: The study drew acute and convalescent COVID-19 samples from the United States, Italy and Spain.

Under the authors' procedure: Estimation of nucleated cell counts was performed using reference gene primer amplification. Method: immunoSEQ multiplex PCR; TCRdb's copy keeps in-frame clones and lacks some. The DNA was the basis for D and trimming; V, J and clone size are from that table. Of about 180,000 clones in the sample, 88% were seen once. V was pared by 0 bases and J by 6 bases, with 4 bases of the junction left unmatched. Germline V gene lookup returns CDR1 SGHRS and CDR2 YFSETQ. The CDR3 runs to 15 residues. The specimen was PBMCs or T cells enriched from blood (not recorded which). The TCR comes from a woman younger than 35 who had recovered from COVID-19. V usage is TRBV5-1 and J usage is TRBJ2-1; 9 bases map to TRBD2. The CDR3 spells CASSLGSGSINEQFF. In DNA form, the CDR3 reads TGCGCCAGCAGCTTGGGTAGCGGGAGCATCAATGAGCAGTTCTTC.